Shown below are 9 T cell receptor beta chains from a single sample sequenced in a study of technical replicates of blood from several donors. The method was immunoSEQ multiplex PCR; TCRdb's version includes in-frame clones alone and lacks a portion of them. The sample holds 79,000 or so clones, more than 85% seen once. The sample was T cells isolated from PBMCs. The receptors shown here come from a human donor in good health.

This sequence joins TRBV13 and TRBJ2-3, with D perhaps TRBD1 (5 bases). Trimming pared 0 bases from V and 2 bases from J, leaving 12 bases between. CDR1 PRHDT and CDR2 FYEKMQ come from the germline V gene (reference sequence). CDR3 length equals 16 residues. The CDR3 region is CASSLGAGSITDTQYF. CDR3 bases: TGTGCCAGCAGCTTAGGGGCAGGGTCTATCACAGATACGCAGTATTTT.

V is TRBV11-3 and J is TRBJ2-3; D possibly corresponds to TRBD1 (5 bases). Deletions cut 4 bases from V and 5 bases from J, with 10 bases between. CDR1 SGHNT and CDR2 YENEEA come from the germline V gene. The CDR3 sequence is 13 residues long. In DNA, the CDR3 is TGTGCCAGCAGCTCTCTCCAGGGAGATACGCAGTATTTT. This gives the protein CASSSLQGDTQYF.

The chain couples TRBV11-3 to TRBJ2-1; TRBD2 aligns across 7 bases. Germline lookup yields CDR1 SGHNT and CDR2 YENEEA. CDR3 size: 12 residues. V trimming: 5 bases; J trimming: 8 bases; junction bases outside the gene matches: 3. The CDR3 here is CASSLLAYEQFF. The DNA for the CDR3 is TGTGCCAGCAGCCTACTAGCGTATGAGCAGTTCTTC.

This rearrangement joins TRBV28 to TRBJ2-7; tentatively, D is TRBD2 (6 bases). The CDR3 spans 14 residues. V lost 3 bases and J lost 5, with 14 bases in between. Germline-derived CDR1 and CDR2 are MDHEN and SYDVKM. CDR3 protein: CASSFPGTSNEQYF. The CDR3, as DNA: TGTGCCAGCAGTTTTCCTGGGACTTCAAACGAGCAGTACTTC.

This clone showed up just once. This chain links TRBV5-1 with TRBJ1-1; tentatively, D is TRBD1 (6 bases). Germline V gives CDR1 SGHRS, CDR2 YFSETQ. The V gene lost 0 bases and the J gene lost 4 bases, with 10 bases spanning the gap. This CDR3 is built from 14 residues. The CDR3 loop reads CASSLAGVSTEAFF. CDR3 DNA sequence: TGCGCCAGCAGCTTGGCAGGGGTGAGCACTGAAGCTTTCTTT.

The chain employs TRBV4-1 and TRBJ2-7; 10 bases fit TRBD2. Germline V lookup: CDR1 MGHRA, CDR2 YSYEKL. CDR3 length equals 16 residues. With V trimmed by 0 bases and J by 3 bases, 5 bases remained unmatched. Here the CDR3 reads CASSQDLAGESYEQYF. Written as DNA, the CDR3 is TGCGCCAGCAGCCAAGATCTAGCGGGAGAAAGCTACGAGCAGTACTTC.

The V call is TRBV19, the J call TRBJ2-7; 12 nucleotides agree with TRBD2. J lost 2 bases, V lost 5 bases, and 4 bases had no gene match. Germline CDR1 reads LNHDA; CDR2 reads SQIVND (reference sequence). The CDR3 sequence is 15 residues long. CDR3: CASSLSSGGAYEQYF. CDR3 coding DNA: TGTGCCAGTAGTTTATCTAGCGGGGGGGCCTACGAGCAGTACTTC.

The chain couples TRBV28 to TRBJ1-5, with unresolved D. From germline, CDR1 is MDHEN and CDR2 SYDVKM. CDR3 length: 13 amino acids. Trimming removed 3 bases from V and 4 bases from J, with 7 bases in between. The CDR3 spells CASSFGLNQPQHF. DNA for the CDR3: TGTGCCAGCAGTTTCGGTCTGAATCAGCCCCAGCATTTT.

CDR3 amino acids: CATSRGAGANVLTF. The CDR3 DNA sequence: TGTGCCACCAGCAGAGGCGCTGGGGCCAACGTCCTGACTTTC. The chain has TRBV15 and TRBJ2-6; D call uncertain. The CDR3 totals 14 residues. V gave up 1 base and J gave up 2 bases, with 3 bases separating them. The germline gives CDR1 LNHNV, CDR2 YYDKDF (reference sequence).